What follows is one T cell receptor beta chain and its context. Here immunoSEQ multiplex PCR was the method, and the copy in TCRdb shows in-frame clones only, minus some. The sample lists 150,000 or so clones; roughly 84% were seen once. The CDR3 length is 15 residues. The germline CDR1 and CDR2 sequences are MDHEN and SYDVKM. V dropped 5 bases and J dropped 1 base, with 13 bases sitting between them. The data were obtained in a study of cytotoxic CD8 clonotypes in ibrutinib-treated CLL. This chain links TRBV28 with TRBJ2-3; perhaps TRBD2 as D (5 bases). The source of this sequence is a human donor with chronic lymphocytic leukemia. Sequencing was performed on PBMCs, taken at disease progression, from a patient treated with ibrutinib. The CDR3 sequence is CASSGLARGTDTQYF. As DNA, the CDR3 is TGTGCCAGCAGTGGACTCGCTAGGGGCACAGATACGCAGTATTTT.